Listed here are 12 T cell receptor beta chains from one sample, sequenced in a study of cytomegalovirus exposure and HLA in healthy donors. Primers for the PCR totalled 60 Vbeta and 13 Jbeta. Sequencing was performed with immunoSEQ multiplex PCR; in TCRdb, only in-frame clones are kept and a portion is missing. The sample consists of some 130,000 clones, about 72% of them appearing once. Specimen: PBMCs. These receptor sequences come from a female donor in good health and CMV-seronegative.

The chain is built from TRBV28 and TRBJ2-2; tentatively, D is TRBD1 (5 bases). Germline values: CDR1 MDHEN, CDR2 SYDVKM. The V gene lost 2 bases and the J gene lost 4 bases, with 5 bases spanning the gap. The CDR3 is made up of 13 amino acids. CDR3: CASSLTGTGELFF. The CDR3 coding sequence is TGTGCCAGCAGTTTAACAGGCACCGGGGAGCTGTTTTTT.

The chain carries TRBV5-1 and TRBJ2-1, with 12 bases matching TRBD2. J lost 13 bases, V lost 0 bases, and 2 bases had no gene match. The CDR3 has 13 residues. Germline CDR1 and CDR2: SGHRS and YFSETQ. DNA for the CDR3: TGCGCCAGCAGCTTGGGACTAGCGGGAGATCAGTTCTTC. Translated, it gives CASSLGLAGDQFF.

This chain connects TRBV19 to TRBJ1-2; TRBD1 matches 10 bases. V lost 4 bases and J lost 2; bases outside the gene matches: 4. CDR3 length equals 15 residues. Germline loops: CDR1 LNHDA, CDR2 SQIVND (reference sequence). The CDR3: CASSTGTGDNYGYTF. The CDR3 nucleotides read TGTGCCAGTAGTACCGGGACAGGGGACAACTATGGCTACACCTTC. Variable domain in full (rest from reference TRBV19 and TRBJ1-2): DGGITQSPKYLFRKEGQNVTLSCEQNLNHDAMYWYRQDPGQGLRLIYYSQIVNDFQKGDIAEGYSVSREKKESFPLTVTSAQKNPTAFYLCASSTGTGDNYGYTFGSGTRLTVV.

This rearrangement joins TRBV9 to TRBJ2-7; TRBD1 matches at 7 bases. The CDR3 spans 15 residues. Germline V gene lookup returns CDR1 SGDLS and CDR2 YYNGEE. Losses at the gene ends were 7 bases for V and 1 base for J; bases not matched to a gene: 11. CDR3 coding DNA: TGTGCCAGCTCCCCGACCGACAGGGAATCCTACGAGCAGTACTTC. Protein sequence: CASSPTDRESYEQYF.

The rearrangement links TRBV6-6 to TRBJ1-1; possibly TRBD1 for D (6 bases). V was clipped by 2 bases and J by 5 bases, with 15 bases between them. Germline V CDR1 and CDR2: MNHNY, SVGAGI (reference sequence). There are 15 residues in the CDR3. CDR3 protein: CASSYRQGRGTEAFF. The CDR3 DNA reads TGTGCCAGCAGTTACCGCCAGGGGAGGGGGACTGAAGCTTTCTTT.

The V call is TRBV6-5, the J call TRBJ2-7; 7 bases are shared with TRBD2. The CDR3 covers 15 residues. Germline V CDR1 and CDR2: MNHEY, SVGAGI. With 2 bases clipped from V and 2 bases from J, the junction kept 6 bases outside the gene matches. CDR3 sequence: CASSYEPSGTYEQYF. The DNA of the CDR3 is TGTGCCAGCAGTTACGAGCCCAGCGGGACCTACGAGCAGTACTTC.

The gene calls are TRBV5-5 and TRBJ1-1; D is uncertain. Trimming stripped 0 bases from V and 4 bases from J, with 4 bases between. The length of the CDR3 is 12 residues. Germline CDR1 reads SGHKS; CDR2 reads YYEKEE (reference sequence). CDR3 sequence: CASSLVGTEAFF. The DNA of the CDR3 is TGTGCCAGCAGCTTGGTCGGCACTGAAGCTTTCTTT.

This clone appeared a single time. The chain combines TRBV2 with TRBJ2-1; 7 bases align to TRBD2. The trim removed 8 bases at V and 1 base at J, leaving 5 bases unmatched. Germline assignment: CDR1 SNHLY and CDR2 FYNNEI. The CDR3 covers 14 residues. CDR3 residues: CASQLATSYNEQFF. The CDR3 nucleotides read TGTGCCAGCCAACTAGCGACTTCCTACAATGAGCAGTTCTTC.

The chain employs TRBV19 and TRBJ2-1; 8 bases line up with TRBD1. CDR1 is LNHDA, CDR2 SQIVND, per germline (reference sequence). CDR3 length: 13 amino acids. The ends lost 5 bases at V and 8 bases at J; junction bases unmatched: 5. The CDR3 is CASSSQGADEQFF. The CDR3 nucleotides read TGTGCCAGTAGTTCCCAGGGGGCCGATGAGCAGTTCTTC.

This sequence joins TRBV4-3 and TRBJ1-3; 9 nucleotides line up with TRBD1. V lost 5 bases and J lost 5; bases outside the gene matches: 4. The germline V gene encodes CDR1 LGHNA and CDR2 YSLEER. The CDR3 extends over 14 amino acids. CDR3 coding DNA: TGCGCCAGCAGCAACGGACAGGGGAGAAACACCATATATTTT. Encoded protein: CASSNGQGRNTIYF.

The J gene is TRBJ2-2, the V gene TRBV9; 9 bases align to TRBD2. Germline V gene sequence: CDR1 SGDLS, CDR2 YYNGEE. With V trimmed by 2 bases and J by 5 bases, 4 bases remained unmatched. The CDR3 has 15 residues. Here the CDR3 reads CASSVSSGSTGELFF. CDR3 sequence (DNA): TGTGCCAGCAGCGTCAGTAGCGGGAGTACCGGGGAGCTGTTTTTT.

The chain uses TRBV28 and TRBJ2-7; TRBD1 agrees at 9 bases. The germline gives CDR1 MDHEN, CDR2 SYDVKM. Trimming at V came to 3 bases and at J to 6 bases, leaving 9 bases not matched to a gene. The CDR3 runs 15 residues. CDR3 nucleotide sequence: TGTGCCAGCAGTTTCACTCTATGGACAGGGGCCGAGCAGTACTTC. This gives the protein CASSFTLWTGAEQYF.